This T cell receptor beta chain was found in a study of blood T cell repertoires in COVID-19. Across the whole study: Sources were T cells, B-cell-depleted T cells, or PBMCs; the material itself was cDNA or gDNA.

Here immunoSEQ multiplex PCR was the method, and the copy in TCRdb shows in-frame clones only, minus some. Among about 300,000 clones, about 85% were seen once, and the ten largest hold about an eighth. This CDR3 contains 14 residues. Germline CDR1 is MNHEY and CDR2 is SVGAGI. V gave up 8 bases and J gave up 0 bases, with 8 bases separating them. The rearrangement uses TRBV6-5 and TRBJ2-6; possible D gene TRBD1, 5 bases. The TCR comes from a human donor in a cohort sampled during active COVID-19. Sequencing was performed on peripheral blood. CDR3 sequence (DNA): TGTGCCAGCCAGGGCAACTCTGGGGCCAACGTCCTGACTTTC. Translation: CASQGNSGANVLTF.